What follows are 17 T cell receptor beta chains derived from one specimen sequenced in a study of shared clonotypes between healthy human individuals. The naive CD8 fraction comprised CD45RO-negative cells positively selected for CCR7 and excluded terminally differentiated effector memory CD45RA+ cells. The assay was immunoSEQ multiplex PCR, and TCRdb's table has in-frame clones only and misses some. The sample holds 2 million to 2.5 million clones, more than 85% seen once. Specimen: naive CD8+ T cells from PBMCs. All receptors come from a man aged 18 to 29 in good health. Some clones in this sample may be carry-over from other donors' samples.

The chain combines TRBV7-3 with TRBJ2-1; no clear D gene. The germline V gene has CDR1 SGHTA and CDR2 FQGTGA. Between the trimmed V and J ends, which lost 5 bases and 7 bases, there was a span of 9 bases. The CDR3 loop spans 12 amino acids. This CDR3 reads CASSQGSNEQFF. The CDR3 DNA follows: TGTGCCAGCAGCCAAGGATCGAATGAGCAGTTCTTC.

The J gene is TRBJ1-1, the V gene TRBV6-6; D remains unclear. The V end lost 2 bases, the J end lost 6 bases, and 7 bases lay between the germline ends. The length of the CDR3 is 12 residues. Germline V gene lookup returns CDR1 MNHNY and CDR2 SVGAGI (reference sequence). The CDR3 sequence is CASSYELAEAFF. CDR3 coding DNA: TGTGCCAGCAGTTACGAGTTGGCTGAAGCTTTCTTT.

The chain has TRBV19 and TRBJ2-3; D is possibly TRBD1 (5 bases). V shed 5 bases and J shed 0 bases, with 12 bases lying between them. Germline CDR1 is LNHDA and CDR2 is SQIVND (reference sequence). CDR3 length: 15 amino acids. CDR3 nucleotides: TGTGCCAGTAGTTGGGCGGACACTAGCACAGATACGCAGTATTTT. Amino acids: CASSWADTSTDTQYF.

The rearrangement uses TRBV5-6 and TRBJ2-1, with no clear D. This CDR3 spans 15 amino acids. Germline loops: CDR1 SGHDT, CDR2 YYEEEE. V was pared by 0 bases and J by 9 bases, with 16 bases between. CDR3 bases: TGTGCCAGCAGCTTGGCAGAAGCCTTCGGAAGTGAGCAGTTCTTC. It specifies CASSLAEAFGSEQFF.

This clone has a single count. The chain combines TRBV9 with TRBJ2-7; D call uncertain. The CDR3 spans 15 residues. V was shortened by 0 bases and J by 2 bases, with 12 bases between the two germline ends. Germline CDR1 is SGDLS and CDR2 is YYNGEE. CDR3: CASSVAAAWAYEQYF. The DNA for the CDR3 is TGTGCCAGCAGCGTAGCGGCGGCGTGGGCCTACGAGCAGTACTTC.

The chain carries TRBV4-2 and TRBJ2-7; D call uncertain. The germline gives CDR1 LGHNA, CDR2 YNFKEQ. The CDR3 length is 13 residues. V lost 2 bases, J lost 2 bases, and 7 bases lay in between. The CDR3 DNA is TGTGCCAGCAGCCAAAACATGGCCTACGAGCAGTACTTC. Its translation is CASSQNMAYEQYF.

On this clone: Other DNA sequences in this specimen translate into the identical CDR3. This chain links TRBV27 with TRBJ2-1, with D uncertain. The germline gives CDR1 MNHEY, CDR2 SMNVEV (reference sequence). CDR3 length: 12 residues. Trimming cost V 7 bases and J 6 bases, with 10 bases left between them. The DNA of the CDR3 is TGTGCCAGCACGTCCTCTGGCAATGAGCAGTTCTTC. The encoded protein is CASTSSGNEQFF.

The chain uses TRBV19 and TRBJ1-1, with D maybe TRBD1 (5 bases). The CDR3 is 14 residues long. Trimming left V 10 bases short and J 4 bases short, with 19 bases between. Germline V CDR1 and CDR2: LNHDA, SQIVND (reference sequence). CDR3 amino acids: CATTGLPGRTEAFF. DNA of the CDR3: TGTGCCACCACGGGACTTCCCGGGCGCACTGAAGCTTTCTTT.

V and J are TRBV10-3 and TRBJ2-6; possible D gene TRBD2, 6 bases. V was pared by 0 bases and J by 2 bases, with 17 bases between. There are 19 residues in the CDR3. Germline V CDR1 and CDR2: ENHRY, SYGVKD. DNA of the CDR3: TGTGCCATCAGTGAGTCGGGACTCCCGGCGGTCCCTGGGGCCAACGTCCTGACTTTC. It translates to CAISESGLPAVPGANVLTF.

The chain links TRBV28 to TRBJ2-2; D not resolved. Trimming pared 2 bases from V and 0 bases from J, leaving 10 bases between. The CDR3 extends over 16 amino acids. Germline-derived CDR1 and CDR2 are MDHEN and SYDVKM. CDR3 sequence: CASSLGSSANTGELFF. DNA for the CDR3: TGTGCCAGCAGTTTAGGGTCCTCCGCGAACACCGGGGAGCTGTTTTTT. Using reference TRBV28 and TRBJ2-2 for the parts outside the CDR3, the full variable domain is DVKVTQSSRYLVKRTGEKVFLECVQDMDHENMFWYRQDPGLGLRLIYFSYDVKMKEKGDIPEGYSVSREKKERFSLILESASTNQTSMYLCASSLGSSANTGELFFGEGSRLTVL.

The rearrangement links TRBV7-9 to TRBJ2-3, with D perhaps matching TRBD2 (6 bases). This CDR3 is built from 15 residues. Germline CDR1 SEHNR, CDR2 FQNEAQ (reference sequence). Deletions cut 5 bases from V and 2 bases from J, with 14 bases between. CDR3 protein: CASSPSSGYTDTQYF. CDR3 in DNA: TGTGCCAGCAGCCCCTCCAGCGGGTACACAGATACGCAGTATTTT.

The chain carries TRBV6-5 and TRBJ2-2, with 7 bases identical to TRBD1. V lost 7 bases to trimming and J lost 5 bases; unmatched junction nucleotides: 10. The CDR3 runs to 15 residues. CDR1 and CDR2 (germline): MNHEY, SVGAGI. CDR3 sequence (DNA): TGTGCCAGCAAGGTCGTAGGGGGCGAGACCGGGGAGCTGTTTTTT. It yields the protein CASKVVGGETGELFF.

The rearrangement uses TRBV27 and TRBJ2-2, with D uncertain. The germline V and J ends were trimmed by 4 bases and 7 bases, with 7 bases remaining between them. The CDR3 contains 12 residues. Germline V gives CDR1 MNHEY, CDR2 SMNVEV (reference sequence). The CDR3 loop is CASSSISGELFF. CDR3 bases: TGTGCCAGCAGTTCTATTAGCGGGGAGCTGTTTTTT.

This rearrangement joins TRBV4-3 to TRBJ2-7; D is perhaps TRBD1 (6 bases). The germline V and J ends were trimmed by 1 base and 3 bases, with 13 bases remaining between them. CDR1 LGHNA and CDR2 YSLEER come from the germline V gene. This CDR3 region has 15 residues. The CDR3 nucleotides read TGCGCCAGCAGCCAAGCCGCAGGGGCCGGCTACGAGCAGTACTTC. Its protein product is CASSQAAGAGYEQYF.

This chain joins TRBV12-5 and TRBJ2-3, with 15 bases matching TRBD2. The CDR3 runs to 16 residues. In germline, CDR1 is LGHNT, CDR2 FRNRAP. J was trimmed by 6 bases and V by 4 bases; bases with no gene match: 5. CDR3 nucleotides: TGTGCTAGTGGTTGGACTAGCGGGAGGGCCTTGGATACGCAGTATTTT. Protein sequence: CASGWTSGRALDTQYF.

This clone has a handful of counts. V gene TRBV30 combines with J gene TRBJ1-1, with D possibly TRBD1 on 5 matching bases. The CDR3 totals 10 residues. Germline CDR1 is GTSNPN and CDR2 is SVGIG (reference sequence). V was cut by 5 bases and J by 10 bases, with 11 bases left in between. The CDR3: CAWGAGIAFF. The CDR3 region has the DNA TGTGCCTGGGGGGCAGGGATAGCTTTCTTT.

The rearrangement uses TRBV11-1 and TRBJ2-6; D possibly matches TRBD1 or TRBD2 (6 bases each). V was shortened by 5 bases and J by 2 bases, with 22 bases between the two germline ends. CDR3 length equals 19 residues. The germline V gene encodes CDR1 SGHAT and CDR2 FQDESV (reference sequence). In DNA form, the CDR3 reads TGTGCCAGCAGCCAAGTGGGGGGCAGCCCCGAGACTGGGGCCAACGTCCTGACTTTC. It is translated as CASSQVGGSPETGANVLTF.